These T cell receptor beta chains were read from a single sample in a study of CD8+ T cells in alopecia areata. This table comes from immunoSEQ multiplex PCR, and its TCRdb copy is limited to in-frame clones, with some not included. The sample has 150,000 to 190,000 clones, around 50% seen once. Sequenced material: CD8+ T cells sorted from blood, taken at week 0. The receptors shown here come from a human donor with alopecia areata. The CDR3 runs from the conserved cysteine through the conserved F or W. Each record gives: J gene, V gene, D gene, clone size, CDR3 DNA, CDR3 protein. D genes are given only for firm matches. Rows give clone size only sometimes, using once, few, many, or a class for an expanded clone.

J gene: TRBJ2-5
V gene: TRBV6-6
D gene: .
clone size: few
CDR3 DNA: TGTGCCAGCAGTTTTGATCGGGGGACCCAGTACTTC
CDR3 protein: CASSFDRGTQYF

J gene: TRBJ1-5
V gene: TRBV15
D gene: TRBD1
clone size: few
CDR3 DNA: TGTGCCACCAGTCGGACAGGGGGTGATCAGCCCCAGCATTTT
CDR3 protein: CATSRTGGDQPQHF

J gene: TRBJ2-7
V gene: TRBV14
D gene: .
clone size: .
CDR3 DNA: TGTGCCAGCAGCCAAGATCTCCTTTTTAGGGGAGGTGAGCAGTACTTC
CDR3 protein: CASSQDLLFRGGEQYF

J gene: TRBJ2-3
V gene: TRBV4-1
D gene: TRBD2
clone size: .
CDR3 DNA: TGCGCCAGCAGCCAAGCGGCTAGCGGGGGAGGGGATACGCAGTATTTT
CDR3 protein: CASSQAASGGGDTQYF

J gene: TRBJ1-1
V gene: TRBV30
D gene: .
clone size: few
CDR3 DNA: TGTGCCTGGAGTGTACTCTCTGGCACTGAAGCTTTCTTT
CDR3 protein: CAWSVLSGTEAFF

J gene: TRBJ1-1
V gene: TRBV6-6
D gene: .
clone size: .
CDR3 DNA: TGTGCCAGCATTCCCCAGGGGAATCCTGAAGCTTTCTTT
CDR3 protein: CASIPQGNPEAFF

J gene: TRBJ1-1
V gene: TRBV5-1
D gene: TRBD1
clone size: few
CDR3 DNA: TGCGCCAGCAGCTCATCCAGGGGGCAGACTGAAGCTTTCTTT
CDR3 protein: CASSSSRGQTEAFF

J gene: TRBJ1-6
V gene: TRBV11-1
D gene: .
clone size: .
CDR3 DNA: TGTGCCAGCAGCTTAGGGGGGGCCCGGAAGAATTCACCCCTCCACTTT
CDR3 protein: CASSLGGARKNSPLHF

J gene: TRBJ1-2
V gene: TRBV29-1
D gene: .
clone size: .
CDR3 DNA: TGCAGCGCCGTGTCCCTGTATGGCTACACCTTC
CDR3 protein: CSAVSLYGYTF

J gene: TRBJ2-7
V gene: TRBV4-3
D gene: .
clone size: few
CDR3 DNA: TGCGCCAGCAGCCTCGGGATCAAAAGCGAGCAGTACTTC
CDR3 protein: CASSLGIKSEQYF

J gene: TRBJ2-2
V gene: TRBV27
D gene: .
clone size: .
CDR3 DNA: TGTGCCAGCAGTTTGGGGTCCGGGGAGCTGTTTTTT
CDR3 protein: CASSLGSGELFF

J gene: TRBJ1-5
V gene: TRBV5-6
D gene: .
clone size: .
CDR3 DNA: TGTGCCAGCAGCCACTTGGACGGCAATCAGCCCCAGCATTTT
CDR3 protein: CASSHLDGNQPQHF

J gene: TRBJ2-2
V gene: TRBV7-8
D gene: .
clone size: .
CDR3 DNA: TGTGCCAGCTTTCACGTGAGCTACACCGGGGAGCTGTTTTTT
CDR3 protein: CASFHVSYTGELFF